The 23 T cell receptor beta chains reported below all come from one sample, sequenced in a study of blood T cell repertoires in COVID-19. Sequencing used immunoSEQ multiplex PCR; TCRdb keeps in-frame clones, though not all of them. Here the sample spans 250,000 to 300,000 clones, roughly 86% being singletons. Sequencing used peripheral blood. These receptor sequences come from a man aged 18 to 29 with active or convalescent COVID-19.

The J gene is TRBJ2-3, the V gene TRBV7-3; 9 bases align to TRBD2. Germline V gene sequence: CDR1 SGHTA, CDR2 FQGTGA. The CDR3 covers 15 residues. Losses at the gene ends were 4 bases for V and 6 bases for J; bases not matched to a gene: 8. The CDR3 region has the DNA TGTGCCAGCAGCTCTCGACTAGCGGCCCCCGATACGCAGTATTTT. It yields the protein CASSSRLAAPDTQYF.

The rearrangement links TRBV5-1 to TRBJ1-1, with D possibly being TRBD1 (5 bases). V lost 0 bases and J 2 bases, leaving 11 bases between the germline ends. Germline V gene data show CDR1 as SGHRS and CDR2 as YFSETQ. The CDR3 has 15 amino acids. The CDR3 nucleotides read TGCGCCAGCAGCTTGGCCTCGGGGGGAAACACTGAAGCTTTCTTT. Protein sequence: CASSLASGGNTEAFF.

V gene TRBV10-3 combines with J gene TRBJ2-7; 11 bases line up with TRBD2. Germline loops: CDR1 ENHRY, CDR2 SYGVKD. Trimming removed 6 bases from V and 4 bases from J; junction bases left unmatched: 11. CDR3 length: 16 residues. CDR3 bases: TGTGCCATCAGGGGGGGGCTAGCGGGAGGATTTTACGAGCAGTACTTC. This sequence encodes CAIRGGLAGGFYEQYF.

The chain is built from TRBV25-1 and TRBJ1-1; possibly TRBD1 for D (5 bases). Germline V gene lookup returns CDR1 MGHDK and CDR2 SYGVNS. The CDR3 consists of 12 residues. The ends were cut back, 6 bases at V and 7 bases at J, with 12 bases in the middle. The CDR3 reads CASRSGGGEAFF. The CDR3 DNA reads as TGTGCCAGCAGATCGGGGGGTGGTGAAGCTTTCTTT.

The gene calls are TRBV12-3 or TRBV12-4 and TRBJ2-1; possible D gene TRBD1, 6 bases. Trimming removed 5 bases at V and 10 bases at J, with 12 bases between. The CDR3 loop spans 12 amino acids. The CDR3 coding sequence is TGTGCCAGCAGTCCAGGGGTAATGGAGCAGTTCTTC. This codes for CASSPGVMEQFF.

This clone was seen more than once but under ten times. The rearrangement links TRBV7-9 to TRBJ2-2, with 9 bases matching TRBD2. The trim removed 5 bases at V and 1 base at J, leaving 8 bases unmatched. CDR3 size: 17 residues. Germline CDR1 SEHNR, CDR2 FQNEAQ (reference sequence). The CDR3 reads CASSRSRAGGNTGELFF. DNA for the CDR3: TGTGCCAGCAGCCGATCCCGAGCGGGGGGGAACACCGGGGAGCTGTTTTTT.

The table lists this clone with a count of one. This sequence joins TRBV7-7 and TRBJ2-2; possibly TRBD2 for D (6 bases). CDR3 length: 13 residues. V was cut by 1 base and J by 7 bases, with 7 bases left in between. Germline loops: CDR1 SSHAT, CDR2 FNYEAQ (reference sequence). CDR3 DNA: TGTGCCAGCAGCTTAGTGCGGGACGGGGAGCTGTTTTTT. Translation gives CASSLVRDGELFF.

This chain uses TRBV19 with TRBJ1-6, with unresolved D. The CDR3 is 14 amino acids. Germline V gives CDR1 LNHDA, CDR2 SQIVND (reference sequence). With 6 bases removed from V and 12 bases from J, the gap between germline ends came to 18 bases. The chain's CDR3 is CASSSEQNSLPLHF. Here the CDR3 DNA reads TGTGCCAGTAGCTCCGAACAGAACAGTTTACCCCTCCACTTT.

The chain recombines TRBV25-1 with TRBJ2-3, with D tentatively TRBD1 (5 bases). The CDR3 has 13 amino acids. Deletions cut 6 bases from V and 6 bases from J, with 13 bases between. Germline lookup yields CDR1 MGHDK and CDR2 SYGVNS. The CDR3 nucleotides read TGTGCCAGCAGCCTTGCAGGGTCGGATACGCAGTATTTT. This translates into CASSLAGSDTQYF.

V usage is TRBV30 and J usage is TRBJ2-3; D might be TRBD2 (6 bases). CDR1 is GTSNPN and CDR2 is SVGIG in the germline V gene (reference sequence). The CDR3 consists of 13 residues. V was shortened by 4 bases and J by 0 bases, with 8 bases between the two germline ends. CDR3 region: CAWTGTSTDTQYF. Written as DNA, the CDR3 is TGTGCCTGGACAGGGACTAGCACAGATACGCAGTATTTT.

V is TRBV21-1 and J is TRBJ1-5; TRBD1, the table's D call, was not compared with the DNA. TRBV21-1 is annotated as a pseudogene. This CDR3 comprises 15 residues. CDR3: CASSTQNRVGQPQHF. CDR3 coding DNA: TGTGCCAGCAGCACACAAAACAGGGTTGGTCAGCCCCAGCATTTT.

On this clone: The same CDR3 can be traced to other DNA sequences in this sample. The rearrangement joins TRBV4-3 to TRBJ2-3, with D perhaps matching TRBD2 (6 bases). CDR3 size: 15 residues. CDR1 LGHNA and CDR2 YSLEER come from the germline V gene. The ends were cut back, 0 bases at V and 5 bases at J, with 12 bases in the middle. For the CDR3, the DNA is TGCGCCAGCAGCCAAGAGGTTAGGGGAGGAGATACGCAGTATTTT. Its translation is CASSQEVRGGDTQYF.

For this clone: At the DNA level, this CDR3 is encoded by other sequences in the same sample as well. The chain links TRBV2 to TRBJ1-6; D unclear. The CDR3 runs to 15 residues. From germline, CDR1 is SNHLY and CDR2 FYNNEI. V shed 0 bases and J shed 10 bases, with 13 bases lying between them. CDR3 amino acids: CASSEALRGNSPLHF. CDR3 nucleotide sequence: TGTGCCAGCAGTGAAGCGCTTCGAGGGAACTCACCCCTCCACTTT.

The CDR3 sequence: CASSLARRGVDEQYF. The CDR3 nucleotides read TGCGCCAGCAGCTTGGCCCGCAGGGGAGTCGACGAGCAGTACTTC. The gene calls are TRBV5-1 and TRBJ2-7; possible D gene TRBD1, 6 bases. CDR3 length equals 15 residues. Per germline, CDR1 SGHRS and CDR2 YFSETQ. V shed 0 bases and J shed 5 bases, with 15 bases lying between them.

The chain links TRBV29-1 to TRBJ2-3; 11 nucleotides line up with TRBD2. V gave up 4 bases and J gave up 4 bases; unmatched junction bases: 7. Germline values: CDR1 SQVTM, CDR2 ANQGSEA. The CDR3 length is 15 residues. CDR3 sequence (DNA): TGCAGCGTTGTGATAGCGGGAGGGTATTCAGATACGCAGTATTTT. Translated: CSVVIAGGYSDTQYF.

The chain is built from TRBV6-5 and TRBJ2-1; possible D gene TRBD2, 5 bases. From germline, CDR1 is MNHEY and CDR2 SVGAGI. The CDR3 is made up of 12 amino acids. Between the trimmed V and J ends, which lost 2 bases and 11 bases, there was a span of 10 bases. The CDR3 reads CASSYVGGQQFF. CDR3 nucleotide sequence: TGTGCCAGCAGTTACGTAGGCGGGCAGCAGTTCTTC.

V and J are TRBV2 and TRBJ2-2; possibly TRBD1 for D (5 bases). Germline CDR1 and CDR2: SNHLY and FYNNEI. V dropped 7 bases and J dropped 6 bases, with 6 bases sitting between them. This CDR3 region has 11 residues. The CDR3 reads CASKGAGELFF. The CDR3 coding sequence is TGTGCCAGCAAAGGGGCCGGGGAGCTGTTTTTT.

This clone was seen more than once but under ten times. The V call is TRBV7-9, the J call TRBJ1-2; D not certain. CDR1 SEHNR and CDR2 FQNEAQ come from the germline V gene (reference sequence). V was trimmed by 5 bases and J by 8 bases, leaving 15 bases between them. The CDR3 covers 13 residues. The chain's CDR3 is CASSLPERGGYTF. CDR3 nucleotides: TGTGCCAGCAGCCTTCCCGAGCGGGGAGGCTACACCTTC.

The chain is built from TRBV28 and TRBJ2-7, with 7 positions matching TRBD1. Looked up from germline, CDR1 is MDHEN and CDR2 is SYDVKM. The CDR3 spans 12 residues. V dropped 11 bases and J dropped 1; count of bases not matched to a gene: 5. The CDR3 DNA reads as TGTGCCGCTAAGGGACAGTCCTACGAGCAGTACTTC. Its translation is CAAKGQSYEQYF. Looking up the rest from reference TRBV28 and TRBJ2-7 gives the full variable domain: DVKVTQSSRYLVKRTGEKVFLECVQDMDHENMFWYRQDPGLGLRLIYFSYDVKMKEKGDIPEGYSVSREKKERFSLILESASTNQTSMYLCAAKGQSYEQYFGPGTRLTVT.

About this clone: Since a much larger clone is just one base distant, this may be a read error. The rearrangement links TRBV9 to TRBJ2-1, with 8 bases fitting TRBD2. V trimming: 4 bases; J trimming: 0 bases; junction bases outside the gene matches: 3. This CDR3 is built from 15 residues. Germline V CDR1 and CDR2: SGDLS, YYNGEE. The DNA for the CDR3 is TGTGCCAGCAGCCCTAGCGGGCTCTCCTACAATGAGCAGTTCTTC. Its protein product is CASSPSGLSYNEQFF.

The V call is TRBV29-1, the J call TRBJ2-1, with TRBD2 identical over 8 bases. This CDR3 is 14 amino acids long. Germline assignment: CDR1 SQVTM and CDR2 ANQGSEA. V lost 2 bases to trimming and J lost 3 bases; unmatched junction nucleotides: 3. DNA of the CDR3: TGCAGCGTTGAATCTAGCGGGTTCTACAATGAGCAGTTCTTC. It encodes CSVESSGFYNEQFF.

V usage is TRBV5-1 and J usage is TRBJ2-1; TRBD2 matches 13 bases. The CDR3 sequence is 15 residues long. V shed 5 bases, J shed 4 bases, and the junction held 3 bases outside the gene matches. The germline gives CDR1 SGHRS, CDR2 YFSETQ. In nucleotides, the CDR3 is TGCGCCAGCAGACTGGGACTAGCGGGGTACAATGAGCAGTTCTTC. It codes for CASRLGLAGYNEQFF.

This sequence joins TRBV5-1 and TRBJ1-1; 8 bases are shared with TRBD1. The CDR3 is 15 residues long. The ends lost 1 base at V and 4 bases at J; junction bases unmatched: 6. Germline assignment: CDR1 SGHRS and CDR2 YFSETQ. This CDR3 reads CASSLSGGESTEAFF. The CDR3 DNA is TGCGCCAGCAGCTTGTCAGGGGGCGAGTCCACTGAAGCTTTCTTT.